This T cell receptor (beta chain) comes out of a study of blood T cell repertoires in COVID-19. Study details: Spain, Italy and the United States supplied samples that represented acute and convalescent COVID-19. T cells, B-cell-depleted T cells, or PBMCs provided the cDNA or gDNA that served as material.

Assay used: immunoSEQ multiplex PCR; TCRdb lists only in-frame clones, some missing. The sample holds approximately 250,000 clones, around 88% seen once. Germline V gives CDR1 MNHEY, CDR2 SMNVEV (reference sequence). The CDR3 extends over 13 amino acids. The junction had 2 bases not matched to a gene; V was cut back by 8 bases and J by 2 bases. Participants came from 20 to 25 US areas, aged about 18 to 95 years. Each participant's cohort was designated according to participant-reported clinical history. The origin of this receptor is a middle-aged woman with acute COVID-19. Sequenced: PBMCs or T cells enriched from blood (not recorded which). V usage is TRBV27 and J usage is TRBJ1-2; TRBD1 agrees at 10 bases. CDR3 loop: CASGTGENYGYTF. The CDR3 DNA sequence: TGTGCCAGCGGGACAGGGGAAAACTATGGCTACACCTTC.